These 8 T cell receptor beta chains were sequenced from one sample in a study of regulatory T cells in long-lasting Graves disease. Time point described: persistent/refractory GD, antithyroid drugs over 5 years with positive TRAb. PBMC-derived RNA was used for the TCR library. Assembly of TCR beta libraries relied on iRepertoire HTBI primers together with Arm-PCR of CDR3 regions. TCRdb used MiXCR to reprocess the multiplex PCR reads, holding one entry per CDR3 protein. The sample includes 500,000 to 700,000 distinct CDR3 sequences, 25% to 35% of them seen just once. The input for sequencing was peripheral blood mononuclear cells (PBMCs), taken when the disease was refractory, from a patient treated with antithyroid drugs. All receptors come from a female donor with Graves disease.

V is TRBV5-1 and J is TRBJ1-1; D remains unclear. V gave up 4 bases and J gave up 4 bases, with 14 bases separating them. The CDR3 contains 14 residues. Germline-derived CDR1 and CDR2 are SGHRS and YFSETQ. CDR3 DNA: TGCGCCAGCAGCGACGTAGGGTGGGGCACTGAAGCTTTCTTT. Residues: CASSDVGWGTEAFF.

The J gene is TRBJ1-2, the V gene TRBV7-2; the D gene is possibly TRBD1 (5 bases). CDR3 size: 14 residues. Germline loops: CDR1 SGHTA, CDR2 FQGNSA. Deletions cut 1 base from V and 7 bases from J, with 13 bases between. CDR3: CASSLGRGSVGYTF. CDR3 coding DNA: TGTGCCAGCAGCTTAGGTCGGGGGTCTGTTGGCTACACCTTC.

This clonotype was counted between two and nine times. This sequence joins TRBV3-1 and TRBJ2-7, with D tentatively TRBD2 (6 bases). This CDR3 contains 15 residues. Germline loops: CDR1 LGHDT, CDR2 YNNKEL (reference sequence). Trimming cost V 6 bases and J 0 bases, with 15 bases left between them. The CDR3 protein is CASSKGLQNSYEQYF. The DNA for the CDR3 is TGTGCCAGCAGTAAGGGACTCCAAAACTCCTACGAGCAGTACTTC.

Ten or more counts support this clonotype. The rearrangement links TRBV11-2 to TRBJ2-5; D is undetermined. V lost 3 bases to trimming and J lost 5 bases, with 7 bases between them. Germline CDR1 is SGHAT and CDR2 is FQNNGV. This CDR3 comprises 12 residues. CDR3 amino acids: CASSFTVETQYF. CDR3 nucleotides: TGTGCCAGCAGCTTTACTGTCGAGACCCAGTACTTC.

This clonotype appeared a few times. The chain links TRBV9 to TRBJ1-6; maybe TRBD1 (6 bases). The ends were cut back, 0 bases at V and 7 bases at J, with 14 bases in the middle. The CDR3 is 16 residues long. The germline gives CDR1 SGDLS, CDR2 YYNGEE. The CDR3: CASSVGGGGGNSPLHF. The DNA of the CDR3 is TGTGCCAGCAGCGTAGGGGGAGGGGGTGGCAATTCACCCCTCCACTTT.

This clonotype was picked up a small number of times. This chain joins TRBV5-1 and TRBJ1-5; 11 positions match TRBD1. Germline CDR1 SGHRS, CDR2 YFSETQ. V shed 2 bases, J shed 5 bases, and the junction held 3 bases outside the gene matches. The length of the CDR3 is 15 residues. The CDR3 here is CASSLWTGGDQPQHF. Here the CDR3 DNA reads TGCGCCAGCAGCTTATGGACAGGGGGCGATCAGCCCCAGCATTTT.

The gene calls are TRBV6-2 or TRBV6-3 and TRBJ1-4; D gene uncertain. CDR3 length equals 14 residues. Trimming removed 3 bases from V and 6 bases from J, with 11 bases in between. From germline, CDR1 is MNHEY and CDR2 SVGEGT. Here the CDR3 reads CASSYLTSDEKLFF. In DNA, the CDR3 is TGTGCCAGCAGTTATTTAACTTCCGATGAAAAACTGTTTTTT.

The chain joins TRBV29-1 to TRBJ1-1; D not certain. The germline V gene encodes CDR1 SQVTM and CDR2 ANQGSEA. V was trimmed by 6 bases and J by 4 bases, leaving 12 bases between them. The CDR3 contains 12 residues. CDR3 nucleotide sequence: TGCAGCGTCCGGGCTTTGGGCACTGAAGCTTTCTTT. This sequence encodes CSVRALGTEAFF. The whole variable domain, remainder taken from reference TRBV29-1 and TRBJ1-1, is SAVISQKPSRDICQRGTSLTIQCQVDSQVTMMFWYRQQPGQSLTLIATANQGSEATYESGFVIDKFPISRPNLTFSTLTVSNMSPEDSSIYLCSVRALGTEAFFGQGTRLTVV.